This T cell receptor (beta chain) was identified in a study of siplizumab effects on memory and regulatory T cells. Whole-study results and caveats: Siplizumab significantly reduced alloreactive sequences traceable to unstimulated CD4+ memory cells.

Per germline, CDR1 LNHDA and CDR2 SQIVND (reference sequence). With V trimmed by 5 bases and J by 7 bases, 5 bases remained unmatched. The CDR3 extends over 15 amino acids. As to this clone: Antigen specificity is unknown.

Generated by immunoSEQ multiplex PCR, the TCRdb table keeps only in-frame clones and is missing some. The sample carries around 87,000 clones, 80% to 90% recorded once. The chain uses TRBV19 and TRBJ2-7, with 16 bases lining up with TRBD2. The sequenced sample was CD4+ T cells sorted from blood. This clonotype originated in a human donor in good health. CDR3 in DNA: TGTGCCAGTAGTGTCGGGACTAGCGGGAGGGATGAGCAGTACTTC. Protein: CASSVGTSGRDEQYF.